These 23 T cell receptor beta chains were all obtained from the same sample, sequenced in a study of blood T cell repertoires in COVID-19. TCRdb's copy holds only in-frame clones and misses some; the assay was immunoSEQ multiplex PCR. The table shows about 280,000 clones, with 83% occurring only once. The sample was peripheral blood. Every receptor here comes from a woman aged 45 to 65 who had recovered from COVID-19.

The V and J genes are TRBV9 and TRBJ1-5; a weak D match, TRBD1 (5 bases). CDR3 length: 15 amino acids. Germline V gives CDR1 SGDLS, CDR2 YYNGEE. With 3 bases removed from V and 2 bases from J, the gap between germline ends came to 12 bases. This CDR3 reads CASSAGQTGNQPQHF. The CDR3 DNA reads as TGTGCCAGCAGCGCAGGGCAGACTGGCAATCAGCCCCAGCATTTT. The full variable domain, completed using reference TRBV9 and TRBJ1-5, is DSGVTQTPKHLITATGQRVTLRCSPRSGDLSVYWYQQSLDQGLQFLIQYYNGEERAKGNILERFSAQQFPDLHSELNLSSLELGDSALYFCASSAGQTGNQPQHFGDGTRLSIL.

This chain joins TRBV28 and TRBJ1-1; D gene uncertain. The CDR3 is 12 residues long. V was trimmed by 4 bases and J by 9 bases, leaving 12 bases between them. CDR1 and CDR2 (germline): MDHEN, SYDVKM. CDR3: CASSSPGRQAFF. CDR3 nucleotides: TGTGCCAGCAGTTCGCCCGGGAGGCAAGCTTTCTTT.

The rearrangement uses TRBV2 and TRBJ1-1; the D is unclear. The V gene's germline CDR1 is SNHLY and CDR2 FYNNEI. V was shortened by 6 bases and J by 5 bases, with 4 bases between the two germline ends. The CDR3 totals 10 residues. The CDR3 region has the DNA TGTGCCAGCAGCCTTACTGAAGCTTTCTTT. Its protein is CASSLTEAFF.

The rearrangement uses TRBV7-8 and TRBJ2-7; a weak D match, TRBD2 (5 bases). The CDR3 length is 13 residues. Trimming shortened V by 3 bases and J by 3 bases, and 9 bases separated the two germline ends. CDR1 and CDR2 from the germline V gene are SGHVS and FQNEAQ. In DNA, the CDR3 is TGTGCCAGCAGCTTCGGGGTACACTACGAGCAGTACTTC. This codes for CASSFGVHYEQYF.

The chain combines TRBV14 with TRBJ2-1; 9 nucleotides match TRBD2. The CDR3 contains 15 residues. The V gene's germline CDR1 is SGHDN and CDR2 FVKESK. V was clipped by 4 bases and J by 15 bases; unmatched bases: 16. CDR3 sequence: CASSPRRGREGPGFF. For the CDR3, the DNA is TGTGCCAGCAGCCCGCGGCGTGGGCGGGAGGGCCCGGGGTTCTTC.

The chain is built from TRBV11-2 and TRBJ1-2, with TRBD1 matching over 7 bases. The CDR3 consists of 15 residues. Unmatched junction bases numbered 10, after V lost 5 bases and J lost 4 bases. Germline CDR1 is SGHAT and CDR2 is FQNNGV. CDR3 in amino acids: CASSLQGQIGYGYTF. The CDR3 bases are TGTGCCAGCAGCCTACAGGGGCAAATAGGCTATGGCTACACCTTC.

The V gene is TRBV6-2 or TRBV6-3, the J gene TRBJ2-1; 8 bases align to TRBD1. The length of the CDR3 is 17 residues. V lost 2 bases, J lost 3 bases, and 9 bases stayed unmatched. CDR1 MNHEY and CDR2 SVGEGT come from the germline V gene. The CDR3 bases are TGTGCCAGCAGTTACCCCAGGGGGCGATCCTACTACAATGAGCAGTTCTTC. As protein: CASSYPRGRSYYNEQFF.

The rearrangement links TRBV30 to TRBJ1-2; TRBD1 might be the D (6 bases). V lost 2 bases, J lost 6 bases, and 19 bases lay in between. This CDR3 has 15 residues. Germline CDR1 and CDR2: GTSNPN and SVGIG (reference sequence). DNA for the CDR3: TGTGCCTGGAGTTCGTTTTTAGGGGGTTCTAATGGCTACACCTTC. This translates into CAWSSFLGGSNGYTF.

CDR3 protein: CASSIARDYEQYF. DNA of the CDR3: TGTGCCAGTAGTATAGCCAGGGACTACGAGCAGTACTTC. This rearrangement joins TRBV19 to TRBJ2-7; D perhaps matches TRBD1 (5 bases). Germline V gene data show CDR1 as LNHDA and CDR2 as SQIVND (reference sequence). The CDR3 is 13 amino acids. V lost 1 base to trimming and J lost 3 bases, with 7 bases between them.

This chain connects TRBV5-4 to TRBJ2-3; 15 bases line up with TRBD2. Germline CDR1 and CDR2: SGHNT and YYREEE (reference sequence). Trimming at V came to 0 bases and at J to 6 bases, leaving 2 bases not matched to a gene. The CDR3 sequence is 16 residues long. CDR3 residues: CASSLGTSGGVDTQYF. The CDR3 region has the DNA TGTGCCAGCAGCTTGGGGACTAGCGGGGGGGTGGATACGCAGTATTTT.

In its sample, this clone was seen many times. The chain employs TRBV27 and TRBJ2-1, with TRBD2 matching over 13 bases. The CDR3 spans 18 residues. The trim removed 2 bases at V and 0 bases at J, leaving 4 bases unmatched. The germline V gene has CDR1 MNHEY and CDR2 SMNVEV (reference sequence). In DNA form, the CDR3 reads TGTGCCAGCAGTTTAACTAGCGGGGGGGCGAGCTCCTACAATGAGCAGTTCTTC. This encodes CASSLTSGGASSYNEQFF.

The J gene is TRBJ2-7, the V gene TRBV7-2; TRBD2 agrees at 8 bases. V dropped 5 bases and J dropped 5; count of bases not matched to a gene: 17. The germline V gene encodes CDR1 SGHTA and CDR2 FQGNSA. CDR3 size: 17 residues. For the CDR3, the DNA is TGTGCCAGCAGCCCCGGGGGGGCAGGGGCCTATTTGGACGAGCAGTACTTC. Translated: CASSPGGAGAYLDEQYF.

The rearrangement joins TRBV6-1 to TRBJ2-7, with 10 positions matching TRBD2. The CDR3 contains 16 residues. Germline V gene lookup returns CDR1 MNHNS and CDR2 SASEGT. V shed 6 bases and J 0 bases; nucleotides not matched to a gene: 8. CDR3 nucleotides: TGTGCCAGCAGGGAACTAGCGGGACTCAGCTCCTACGAGCAGTACTTC. This codes for CASRELAGLSSYEQYF.

This clone occurred many times. CDR3 nucleotides: TGCGCCAGCAACAGGGACTACGAGCAGTACTTC. This translates into CASNRDYEQYF. The chain joins TRBV5-1 to TRBJ2-7, with D maybe TRBD1 (6 bases). CDR1 is SGHRS and CDR2 is YFSETQ in the germline V gene. The V end lost 6 bases, the J end lost 3 bases, and 7 bases lay between the germline ends. This CDR3 has 11 amino acids.

The V gene is TRBV25-1, the J gene TRBJ1-2, with 7 bases lining up with TRBD1. This CDR3 comprises 16 residues. The V gene's germline CDR1 is MGHDK and CDR2 SYGVNS. Losses at the gene ends were 2 bases for V and 0 bases for J; bases not matched to a gene: 6. CDR3 amino acids: CASSERGQHPNYGYTF. The DNA of the CDR3 is TGTGCCAGCAGTGAACGGGGACAGCACCCTAACTATGGCTACACCTTC.

The V call is TRBV7-9, the J call TRBJ2-1, with TRBD2 matching 11 bases. CDR3 size: 15 residues. The V gene's germline CDR1 is SEHNR and CDR2 FQNEAQ (reference sequence). Trimming cost V 2 bases and J 8 bases; bases outside gene matches: 5. Here the CDR3 DNA reads TGTGCCAGCAGCTTAATAGCGGGAGGGACCGATGAGCAGTTCTTC. This gives the protein CASSLIAGGTDEQFF.

V and J are TRBV24-1 and TRBJ1-4, with 10 nucleotides matching TRBD1. Germline V gene lookup returns CDR1 KGHDR and CDR2 SFDVKD. The CDR3 length is 14 residues. The V gene end was trimmed by 4 bases and the J gene end by 8 bases; junction bases not matched to a gene: 3. The chain's CDR3 is CATSDGQGGEKLFF. Written as DNA, the CDR3 is TGTGCCACCAGTGACGGACAGGGGGGGGAAAAACTGTTTTTT.

This rearrangement joins TRBV1 to TRBJ2-1; the listed D gene, TRBD2, was not tested against the DNA. TRBV1 is labeled a pseudogene. This CDR3 comprises 16 residues. In DNA form, the CDR3 reads TGCACCAGCAGACCAACCCTAGCGGCGGCTTACAATGAGCAGTTCTTC. This codes for CTSRPTLAAAYNEQFF.

This clone was seen once. The rearrangement uses TRBV19 and TRBJ1-3; TRBD1 aligns across 7 bases. Losses at the gene ends were 7 bases for V and 4 bases for J; bases not matched to a gene: 16. Germline assignment: CDR1 LNHDA and CDR2 SQIVND (reference sequence). The length of the CDR3 is 17 residues. CDR3 coding DNA: TGTGCCAGTAACGAGGGGGGACAGCTTCTCTCCGGAAACACCATATATTTT. Encoded protein: CASNEGGQLLSGNTIYF.

V and J are TRBV19 and TRBJ1-1; perhaps TRBD1 as D (6 bases). Trimming removed 7 bases at V and 7 bases at J, with 22 bases between. This CDR3 region has 15 residues. The germline V gene has CDR1 LNHDA and CDR2 SQIVND (reference sequence). The CDR3 here is CASILAGGGRLEAFF. CDR3 coding DNA: TGTGCCAGTATTCTCGCCGGCGGGGGGCGGCTTGAAGCTTTCTTT.

This chain links TRBV7-9 with TRBJ2-7, with 7 bases aligning to TRBD1. J lost 4 bases, V lost 4 bases, and 10 bases had no gene match. Germline lookup yields CDR1 SEHNR and CDR2 FQNEAQ (reference sequence). This CDR3 comprises 15 residues. CDR3 bases: TGTGCCAGCAGCTCCAACAGGGGTAGGTCGTACGAGCAGTACTTC. Protein sequence: CASSSNRGRSYEQYF.

The chain recombines TRBV15 with TRBJ1-1; no clear D. Germline V CDR1 and CDR2: LNHNV, YYDKDF (reference sequence). V was cut by 0 bases and J by 1 base, with 12 bases left in between. The CDR3 runs to 16 residues. The CDR3 loop reads CATSRDAGSRNTEAFF. In nucleotides, the CDR3 is TGTGCCACCAGCAGAGATGCGGGGTCTAGGAACACTGAAGCTTTCTTT. The full variable domain, its missing parts supplied by reference TRBV15 and TRBJ1-1, is DAMVIQNPRYQVTQFGKPVTLSCSQTLNHNVMYWYQQKSSQAPKLLFHYYDKDFNNEADTPDNFQSRRPNTSFCFLDIRSPGLGDTAMYLCATSRDAGSRNTEAFFGQGTRLTVV.

V usage is TRBV7-2 and J usage is TRBJ2-1; D is unresolved. This CDR3 comprises 14 residues. The germline CDR1 and CDR2 sequences are SGHTA and FQGNSA. Trimming stripped 4 bases from V and 4 bases from J, with 11 bases between. The CDR3 coding sequence is TGTGCCAGCAGCTCCACTGGTCGTTACAATGAGCAGTTCTTC. This sequence encodes CASSSTGRYNEQFF.